This entry lists 12 T cell receptor delta chains sequenced from one sample in a study of gamma-delta chains in newborns, infants, children. TCRdb re-called the reads with CATT. The sample comprises about 6,400 delta-chain clones, approximately 2.4% of which are singletons, and about a sixth rests with the top ten. The sequenced material came from blood. Receptor source: a child who was a newborn, infant or young child, either healthy, febrile or measles-vaccinated (not recorded which).

As regards this clone: One end of the junction fails to match germline, which may point to a read error. The chain combines TRDV2 with TRDJ3; 12 positions agree with TRDD3. The V gene's germline CDR1 is GEAIGNYY and CDR2 EKD. There are 19 residues in the CDR3. The CDR3 region is CACDTLLGDTRRDTRQTFF. The CDR3 DNA is TGTGCCTGTGACACCTTACTGGGGGATACTCGGAGGGACACCCGACAGACGTTTTTC.

The sample holds a few counts of this clone. A much larger clone lies one base from this, so it may be a read error. Other nucleotide sequences from this sample produce the same CDR3. The V and J genes are TRDV2 and TRDJ2; 13 bases align to TRDD3. Germline V gene data show CDR1 as GEAIGNYY and CDR2 as EKD. The V gene end was trimmed by 3 bases and the J gene end by 8 bases; junction bases not matched to a gene: 11. The CDR3 consists of 17 residues. The CDR3: CACDPVLGDTKAAQLFF. The CDR3 DNA follows: TGTGCCTGTGACCCCGTACTGGGGGATACGAAGGCCGCACAACTCTTCTTT.

This clone was seen only a few times. The translation of this DNA and the TCRdb protein of a much larger clone differ at residue 3, probably owing to a read error; the protein shown here is translated from the DNA. CDR3 amino acids: CARDTVGSPSWDTRQMFF. In nucleotides, the CDR3 is TGTGCCCGTGACACCGTGGGGTCTCCTTCCTGGGACACCCGACAGATGTTTTTC. This chain connects TRDV2 to TRDJ3; D is possibly TRDD3 (5 bases). Germline CDR1 GEAIGNYY, CDR2 EKD. CDR3 length equals 18 residues.

This clone is classed as medium-sized (0.01 to 0.1%). The sample carries other DNA sequences with the same CDR3. This sequence joins TRDV2 and TRDJ3; TRDD3 matches 11 bases. The CDR3 loop spans 18 amino acids. Germline loops: CDR1 GEAIGNYY, CDR2 EKD. V dropped 1 base and J dropped 1; count of bases not matched to a gene: 2. CDR3 sequence: CACDTGGYGSWDTRQMFF. In DNA form, the CDR3 reads TGTGCCTGTGACACTGGGGGATACGGGTCCTGGGACACCCGACAGATGTTTTTC.

This clone has only a few counts. It may be a read error: a sequence one base away is much more abundant. The chain uses TRDV2 and TRDJ3, with 10 positions matching TRDD3. From germline, CDR1 is GEAIGNYY and CDR2 EKD. V lost 3 bases to trimming and J lost 0 bases; unmatched junction nucleotides: 13. The CDR3 sequence is 21 residues long. The DNA of the CDR3 is TGTGCCTGTGACGCCTTACTGGGGGATGCCTTGAGCTCCTGGGACACCCGACAGATGTTTTTC. This encodes CACDALLGDALSSWDTRQMFF.

Sample share makes this clone medium-sized. V and J are TRDV2 and TRDJ3; weak D call: TRDD3 (5 bases). Germline lookup yields CDR1 GEAIGNYY and CDR2 EKD. The CDR3 runs to 18 residues. Trimming removed 3 bases from V and 0 bases from J, with 14 bases in between. The CDR3 spells CACDQGGPSSWDTRQMFF. The CDR3 DNA is TGTGCCTGTGACCAAGGGGGCCCGAGCTCCTGGGACACCCGACAGATGTTTTTC.

A remark on this clone: A much larger clone sits a single nucleotide away, making a read error possible. This chain connects TRDV2 to TRDJ3; 9 nucleotides agree with TRDD3. From germline, CDR1 is GEAIGNYY and CDR2 EKD. This CDR3 contains 19 residues. The CDR3 DNA is TGTGCCTGTGACACCGCCGGGGGATACAACCCCTGGGGCACCCGACAGATGTTTTTC. This encodes CACDTAGGYNPWGTRQMFF.

This clone was picked up a small number of times. This DNA's translation and the protein TCRdb lists, from a much larger clone, do not match at residue 5, likely due to a read error; the protein shown is translated from the DNA. The genes are TRDV2 and TRDJ1; 12 nucleotides match TRDD3. Germline V gene sequence: CDR1 GEAIGNYY, CDR2 EKD. Germline trimming cut 3 bases from V and 1 base from J; bases unmatched to any gene: 5. This CDR3 contains 16 residues. As DNA, the CDR3 is TGTGCCTGTGACGCCGTCTGGGGGATACGCACCGATAAACTCATCTTT. It is translated as CACDAVWGIRTDKLIF.

The chain combines TRDV2 with TRDJ1; 11 nucleotides line up with TRDD3. TCRdb gives no J gene; it was assigned here by matching the DNA to germline. Germline loops: CDR1 GEAIGNYY, CDR2 EKD. The CDR3 totals 16 residues. Germline trimming cut 3 bases from V and 2 bases from J; bases unmatched to any gene: 7. CDR3: CACDPLLGDRTDKLIF. The CDR3 nucleotides read TGTGCCTGTGACCCTCTACTGGGGGATAGAACCGATAAACTCATCTTT.

In its sample, this clone was seen a few times. The V gene is TRDV2, the J gene TRDJ3; a weak D match, TRDD3 (5 bases). This CDR3 contains 19 residues. V lost 0 bases and J 0 bases, leaving 14 bases between the germline ends. Germline values: CDR1 GEAIGNYY, CDR2 EKD. The CDR3 DNA is TGTGCCTGTGACACCGGCTGGGACAGAGGCTCCTGGGACACCCGACAGATGTTTTTC. It is translated as CACDTGWDRGSWDTRQMFF.

This clone appeared a few times. A much larger clone sits a single nucleotide away, making a read error possible. Other DNA sequences from this sample encode an identical CDR3 as well. The V call is TRDV2, the J call TRDJ3, with 11 bases identical to TRDD3. This CDR3 is built from 18 residues. Germline V lookup: CDR1 GEAIGNYY, CDR2 EKD. This CDR3 is CACDTVGDTTWDTRQMFF. The DNA for the CDR3 is TGTGCCTGTGACACCGTGGGGGATACGACCTGGGACACTCGACAGATGTTTTTC.

This clone is medium-sized. Other DNA sequences within the sample encode an identical CDR3. The V call is TRDV2, the J call TRDJ3, with 9 nucleotides matching TRDD3. Germline lookup yields CDR1 GEAIGNYY and CDR2 EKD. CDR3 length equals 18 residues. Losses at the gene ends were 0 bases for V and 1 base for J; bases not matched to a gene: 3. This CDR3 reads CACDTAGGLSWDTRQMFF. The CDR3 coding sequence is TGTGCCTGTGACACCGCTGGGGGATTGTCCTGGGACACCCGACAGATGTTTTTC.